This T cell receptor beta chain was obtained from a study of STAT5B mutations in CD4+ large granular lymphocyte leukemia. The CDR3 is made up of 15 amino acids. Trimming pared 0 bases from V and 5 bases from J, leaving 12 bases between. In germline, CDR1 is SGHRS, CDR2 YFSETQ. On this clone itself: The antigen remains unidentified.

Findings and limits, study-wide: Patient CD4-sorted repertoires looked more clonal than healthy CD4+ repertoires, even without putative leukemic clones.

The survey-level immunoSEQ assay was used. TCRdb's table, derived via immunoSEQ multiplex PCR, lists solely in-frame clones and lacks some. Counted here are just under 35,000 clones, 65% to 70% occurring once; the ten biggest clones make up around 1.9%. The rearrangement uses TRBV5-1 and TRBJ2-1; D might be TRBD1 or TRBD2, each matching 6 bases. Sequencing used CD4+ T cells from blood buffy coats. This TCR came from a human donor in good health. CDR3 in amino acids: CASSLGGGRDNEQFF. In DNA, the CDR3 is TGCGCCAGCAGCTTGGGAGGGGGGAGAGACAATGAGCAGTTCTTC.